The clone carrying this T cell receptor beta chain was counted a few times. Its specificity is unknown. This sample is drawn from a study of cytomegalovirus exposure and HLA in healthy donors. The study, taken as a whole, reports: In an earlier analysis, about 87% or about 30%: the productive usage of most TCR beta V segments. Later analysis found that TCR beta chains associated with HLA were more clonally expanded than other, equally common chains. The classifier reportedly diagnosed cytomegalovirus status with high sensitivity and specificity.

The CDR3 spans 14 residues. Trimming cost V 2 bases and J 3 bases; bases outside gene matches: 4. CDR1 SGHDT and CDR2 YYEEEE come from the germline V gene. 13 Jbeta primers and 60 Vbeta primers were used for the PCR. The method was immunoSEQ multiplex PCR; TCRdb's version includes in-frame clones alone and lacks a portion of them. The table lists about 130,000 clones, approximately 79% of them singletons, with 3.5% to 4.5% in the top ten. This TCR was recovered from a man aged 25-45 years in good health and CMV-seronegative. The chain couples TRBV5-6 to TRBJ2-7; 8 bases are shared with TRBD1. The material sequenced was PBMCs. CDR3 amino acids: CASSFGQGFYEQYF. CDR3 sequence (DNA): TGTGCCAGCAGCTTTGGACAGGGTTTCTACGAGCAGTACTTC. Full variable domain (rest looked up from reference TRBV5-6 and TRBJ2-7): DAGVTQSPTHLIKTRGQQVTLRCSPKSGHDTVSWYQQALGQGPQFIFQYYEEEERQRGNFPDRFSGHQFPNYSSELNVNALLLGDSALYLCASSFGQGFYEQYFGPGTRLTVT.